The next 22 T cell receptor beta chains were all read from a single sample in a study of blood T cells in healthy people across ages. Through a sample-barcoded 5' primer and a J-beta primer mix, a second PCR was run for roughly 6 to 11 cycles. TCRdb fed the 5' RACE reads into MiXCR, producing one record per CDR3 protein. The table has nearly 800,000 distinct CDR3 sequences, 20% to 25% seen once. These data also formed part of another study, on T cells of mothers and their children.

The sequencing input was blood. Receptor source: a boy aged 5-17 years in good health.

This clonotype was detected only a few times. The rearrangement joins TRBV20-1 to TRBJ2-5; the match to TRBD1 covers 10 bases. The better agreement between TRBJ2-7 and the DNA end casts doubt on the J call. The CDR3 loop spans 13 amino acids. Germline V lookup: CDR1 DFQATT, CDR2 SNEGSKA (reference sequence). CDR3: CSGDRGTTYEQYF. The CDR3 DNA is TGCAGTGGGGACAGGGGAACTACCTACGAGCAGTACTTC.

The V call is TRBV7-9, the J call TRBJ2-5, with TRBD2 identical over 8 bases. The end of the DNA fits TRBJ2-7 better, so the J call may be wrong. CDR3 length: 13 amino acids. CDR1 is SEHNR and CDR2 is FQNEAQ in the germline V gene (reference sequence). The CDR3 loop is CALDREGSYEQYF. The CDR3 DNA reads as TGTGCCCTTGATCGGGAGGGGTCCTACGAGCAGTACTTC.

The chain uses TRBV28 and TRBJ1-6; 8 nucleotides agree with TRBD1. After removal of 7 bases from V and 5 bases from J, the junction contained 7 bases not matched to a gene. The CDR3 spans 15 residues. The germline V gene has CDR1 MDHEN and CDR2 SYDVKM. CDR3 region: CASTQGAIDNSPLHF. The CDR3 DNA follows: TGTGCCAGCACTCAGGGGGCAATAGATAATTCACCCCTCCACTTT.

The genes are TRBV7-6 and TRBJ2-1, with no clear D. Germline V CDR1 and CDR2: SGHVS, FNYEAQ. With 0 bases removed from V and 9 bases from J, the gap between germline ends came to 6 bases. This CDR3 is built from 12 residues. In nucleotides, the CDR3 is TGTGCCAGCAGCTTAGCTGGTCTTGAGCAGTTCTTC. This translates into CASSLAGLEQFF. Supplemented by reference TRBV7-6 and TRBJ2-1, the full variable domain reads GAGVSQSPRYKVTKRGQDVALRCDPISGHVSLYWYRQALGQGPEFLTYFNYEAQQDKSGLPNDRFSAERPEGSISTLTIQRTEQRDSAMYRCASSLAGLEQFFGPGTRLTVL.

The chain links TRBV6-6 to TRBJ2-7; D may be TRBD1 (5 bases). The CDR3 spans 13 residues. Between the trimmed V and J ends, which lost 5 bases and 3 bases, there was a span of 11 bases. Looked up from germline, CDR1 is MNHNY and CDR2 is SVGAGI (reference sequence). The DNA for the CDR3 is TGTGCCAGCAGTACAGACAGTGACTACGAGCAGTACTTC. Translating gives CASSTDSDYEQYF.

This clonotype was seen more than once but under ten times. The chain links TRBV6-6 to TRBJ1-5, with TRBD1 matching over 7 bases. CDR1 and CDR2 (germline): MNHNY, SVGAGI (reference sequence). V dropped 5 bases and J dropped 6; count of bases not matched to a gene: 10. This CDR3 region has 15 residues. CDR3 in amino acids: CASSDTRGFRQPQHF. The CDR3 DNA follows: TGTGCCAGCAGTGATACCAGGGGGTTTCGTCAGCCCCAGCATTTT.

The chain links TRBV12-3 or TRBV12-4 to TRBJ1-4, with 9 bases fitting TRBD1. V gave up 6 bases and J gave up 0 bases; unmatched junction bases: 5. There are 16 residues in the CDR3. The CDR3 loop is CASRPGQGSTNEKLFF. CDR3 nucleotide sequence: TGTGCCAGCAGGCCGGGACAGGGCTCAACTAATGAAAAACTGTTTTTT.

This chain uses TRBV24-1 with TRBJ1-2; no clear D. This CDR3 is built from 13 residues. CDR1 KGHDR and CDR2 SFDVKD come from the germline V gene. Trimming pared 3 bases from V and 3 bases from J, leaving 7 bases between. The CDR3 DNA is TGTGCCACCAGTGATGATGATTACTATGGCTACACCTTC. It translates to CATSDDDYYGYTF.

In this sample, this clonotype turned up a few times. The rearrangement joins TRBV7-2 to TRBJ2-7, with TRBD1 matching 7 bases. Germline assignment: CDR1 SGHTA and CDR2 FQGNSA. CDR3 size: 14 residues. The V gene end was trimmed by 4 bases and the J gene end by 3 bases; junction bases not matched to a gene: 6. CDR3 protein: CASSWEQGFYEQYF. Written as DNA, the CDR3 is TGTGCCAGCAGCTGGGAACAGGGGTTCTACGAGCAGTACTTC. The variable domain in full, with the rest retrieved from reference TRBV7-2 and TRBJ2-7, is GAGVSQSPSNKVTEKGKDVELRCDPISGHTALYWYRQSLGQGLEFLIYFQGNSAPDKSGLPSDRFSAERTGGSVSTLTIQRTQQEDSAVYLCASSWEQGFYEQYFGPGTRLTVT.

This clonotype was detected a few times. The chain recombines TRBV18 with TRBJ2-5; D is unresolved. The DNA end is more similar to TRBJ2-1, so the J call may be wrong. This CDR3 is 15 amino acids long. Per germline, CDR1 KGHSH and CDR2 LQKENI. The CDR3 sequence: CASSPRNSQYNEQFF. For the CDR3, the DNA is TGTGCCAGCTCACCACGGAACAGTCAATACAATGAGCAGTTCTTC.

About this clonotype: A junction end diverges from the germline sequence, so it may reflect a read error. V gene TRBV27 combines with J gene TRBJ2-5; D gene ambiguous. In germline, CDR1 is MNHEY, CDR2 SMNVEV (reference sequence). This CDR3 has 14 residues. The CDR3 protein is CAGSLSGFQETQYF. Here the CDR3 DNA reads TGTGCCGGCAGTTTATCCGGGTTCCAAGAGACCCAGTACTTC.

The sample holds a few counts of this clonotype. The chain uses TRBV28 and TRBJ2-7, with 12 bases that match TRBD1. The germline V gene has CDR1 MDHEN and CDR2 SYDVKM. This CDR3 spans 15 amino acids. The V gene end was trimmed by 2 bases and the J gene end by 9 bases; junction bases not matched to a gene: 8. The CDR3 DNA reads TGTGCCAGCAGTTTAAGGGGACAGGGGGCGCTGGGGCAGTACTTC. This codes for CASSLRGQGALGQYF. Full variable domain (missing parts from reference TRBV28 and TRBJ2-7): DVKVTQSSRYLVKRTGEKVFLECVQDMDHENMFWYRQDPGLGLRLIYFSYDVKMKEKGDIPEGYSVSREKKERFSLILESASTNQTSMYLCASSLRGQGALGQYFGPGTRLTVT.

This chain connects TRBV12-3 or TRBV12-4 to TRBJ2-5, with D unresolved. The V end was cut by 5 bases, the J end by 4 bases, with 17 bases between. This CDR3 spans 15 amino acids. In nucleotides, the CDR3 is TGTGCCAGCAGTCTACTCCCAAATGCACCAGAGACCCAGTACTTC. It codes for CASSLLPNAPETQYF.

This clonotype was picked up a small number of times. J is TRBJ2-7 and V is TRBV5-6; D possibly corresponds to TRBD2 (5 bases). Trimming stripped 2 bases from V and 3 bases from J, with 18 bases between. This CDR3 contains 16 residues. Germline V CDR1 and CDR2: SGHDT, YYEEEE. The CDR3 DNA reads TGTGCCAGCAGCTTTGACGGTTTTTACGGACTCTACGAGCAGTACTTC. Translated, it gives CASSFDGFYGLYEQYF.

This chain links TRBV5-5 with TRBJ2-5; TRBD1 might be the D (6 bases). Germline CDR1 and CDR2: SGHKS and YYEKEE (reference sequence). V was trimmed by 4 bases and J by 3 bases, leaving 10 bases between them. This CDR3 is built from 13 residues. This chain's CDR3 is CASSRPGEETQYF. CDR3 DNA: TGTGCCAGCAGCCGCCCAGGGGAAGAGACCCAGTACTTC.

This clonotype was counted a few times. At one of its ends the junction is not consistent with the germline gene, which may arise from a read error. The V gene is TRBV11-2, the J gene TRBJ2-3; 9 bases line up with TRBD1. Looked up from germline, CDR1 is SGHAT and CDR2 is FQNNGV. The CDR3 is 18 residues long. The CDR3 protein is CASSLEGSQGASTDTQYF. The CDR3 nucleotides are TGTGCCAGCAGCCTAGAGGGATCACAGGGGGCTTCAACAGATACGCAGTATTTT.

CDR3 protein: CASSLVAGGRTDTQYF. The CDR3 coding sequence is TGTGCCAGCAGCTTAGTGGCGGGGGGCCGCACAGATACGCAGTATTTT. The chain recombines TRBV7-9 with TRBJ2-3; TRBD2 agrees at 8 bases. Germline-derived CDR1 and CDR2 are SEHNR and FQNEAQ (reference sequence). V trimming: 1 base; J trimming: 1 base; junction bases outside the gene matches: 4. CDR3 size: 16 residues.

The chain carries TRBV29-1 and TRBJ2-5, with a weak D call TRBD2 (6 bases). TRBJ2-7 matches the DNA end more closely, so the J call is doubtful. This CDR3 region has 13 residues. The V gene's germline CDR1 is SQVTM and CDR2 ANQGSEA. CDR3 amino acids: CSVEGRFSYEQYF. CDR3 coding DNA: TGCAGCGTGGAGGGACGGTTCTCCTACGAGCAGTACTTC.

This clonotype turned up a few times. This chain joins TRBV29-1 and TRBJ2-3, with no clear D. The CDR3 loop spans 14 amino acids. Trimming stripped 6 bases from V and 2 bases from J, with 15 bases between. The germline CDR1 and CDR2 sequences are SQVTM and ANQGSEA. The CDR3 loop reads CSVDDLWDTDTQYF. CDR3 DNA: TGCAGCGTCGACGATCTGTGGGACACAGATACGCAGTATTTT.

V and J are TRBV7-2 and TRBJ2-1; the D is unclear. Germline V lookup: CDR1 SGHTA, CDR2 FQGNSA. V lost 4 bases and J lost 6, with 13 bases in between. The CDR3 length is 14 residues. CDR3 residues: CASSSEPLGNEQFF. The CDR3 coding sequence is TGTGCCAGCAGCTCAGAACCCCTGGGCAATGAGCAGTTCTTC.

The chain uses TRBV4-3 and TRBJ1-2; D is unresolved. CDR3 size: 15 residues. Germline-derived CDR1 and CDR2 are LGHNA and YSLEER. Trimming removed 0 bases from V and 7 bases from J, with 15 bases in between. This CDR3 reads CASSQDRSRNLGYTF. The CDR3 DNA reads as TGCGCCAGCAGCCAAGATAGGTCCAGGAACCTTGGCTACACCTTC.

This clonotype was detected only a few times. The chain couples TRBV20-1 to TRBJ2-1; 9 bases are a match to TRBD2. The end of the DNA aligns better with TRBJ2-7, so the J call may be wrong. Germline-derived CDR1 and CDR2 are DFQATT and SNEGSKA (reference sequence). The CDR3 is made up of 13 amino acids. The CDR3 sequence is CSGGTSNSYEQYF. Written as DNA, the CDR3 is TGCAGTGGGGGGACTAGCAATTCCTACGAGCAGTACTTC.